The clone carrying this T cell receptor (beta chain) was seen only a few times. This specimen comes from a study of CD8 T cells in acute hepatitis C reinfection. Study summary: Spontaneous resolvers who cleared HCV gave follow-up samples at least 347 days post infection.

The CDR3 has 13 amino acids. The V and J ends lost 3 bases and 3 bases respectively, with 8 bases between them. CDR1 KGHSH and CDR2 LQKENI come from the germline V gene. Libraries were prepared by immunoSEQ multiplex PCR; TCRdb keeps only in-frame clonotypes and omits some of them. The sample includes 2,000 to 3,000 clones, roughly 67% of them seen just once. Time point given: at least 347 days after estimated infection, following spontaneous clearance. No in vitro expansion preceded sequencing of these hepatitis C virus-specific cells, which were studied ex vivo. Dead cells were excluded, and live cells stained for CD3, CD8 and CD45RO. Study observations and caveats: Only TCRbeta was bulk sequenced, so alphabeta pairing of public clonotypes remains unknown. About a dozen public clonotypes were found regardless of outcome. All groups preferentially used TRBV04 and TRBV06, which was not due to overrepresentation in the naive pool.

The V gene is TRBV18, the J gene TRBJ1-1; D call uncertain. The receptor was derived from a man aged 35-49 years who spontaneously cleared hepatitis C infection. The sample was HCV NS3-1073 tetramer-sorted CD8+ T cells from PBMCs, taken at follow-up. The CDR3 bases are TGTGCCAGCTCACCTCAGGAGGACACTGAAGCTTTCTTT. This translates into CASSPQEDTEAFF.